These T cell receptor beta chains were read from a single sample in a study of blood T cell repertoires in COVID-19. Here immunoSEQ multiplex PCR was the method, and the copy in TCRdb shows in-frame clones only, minus some. The table has approximately 300,000 clones, 70% to 90% seen once. Sequencing was carried out using PBMCs or T cells enriched from blood (not recorded which). Receptor source: a woman in her thirties who had recovered from COVID-19. Both conserved end residues are part of each CDR3. The D gene is left open where the match is weak. The size entry is marked missing in some rows and otherwise reads once, few, many or a size class.

TRBJ1-1,TRBV27,.,.,CASSTYRTERNTEAFF,TGTGCCAGCAGTACCTACCGGACAGAGAGGAACACTGAAGCTTTCTTT
TRBJ1-2,TRBV19,.,TRBD1,CANAGGGYTF,TGTGCCAATGCAGGGGGCGGCTACACCTTC
TRBJ1-4,TRBV19,.,.,CASSKDRLEKLFF,TGTGCCAGTAGTAAGGACAGACTTGAAAAACTGTTTTTT
TRBJ2-1,TRBV5-1,.,TRBD1,CASSSRRNRGQASYNEQFF,TGCGCCAGCAGCTCCAGACGAAACAGGGGCCAAGCCTCCTACAATGAGCAGTTCTTC
TRBJ1-2,TRBV3-1/TRBV3-2,.,TRBD1,CASSLRDSHGYTF,TGTGCCAGCAGCCTCAGGGACAGCCATGGCTACACCTTC
TRBJ1-4,TRBV6-5,once,.,CASSKGEKLFF,TGTGCCAGCAGCAAGGGGGAAAAACTGTTTTTT
TRBJ2-5,TRBV30,.,.,CAWRTSRAKETQYF,TGTGCCTGGAGGACCTCCAGGGCGAAAGAGACCCAGTACTTC
TRBJ1-2,TRBV13,.,TRBD1,CASVGNQTGTGLIYYGYTF,TGTGCCAGCGTCGGTAACCAAACCGGGACAGGGTTAATCTACTATGGCTACACCTTC
TRBJ1-6,TRBV10-3,.,TRBD1,CAISPGGDDSPLHF,TGTGCCATCAGTCCAGGGGGTGATGATTCACCCCTCCACTTT
TRBJ2-1,TRBV11-3,.,TRBD2,CASSSPRGLAGGPNEQFF,TGTGCCAGCAGCTCCCCGAGAGGGCTGGCGGGGGGGCCGAATGAGCAGTTCTTC
TRBJ1-3,TRBV5-1,.,.,CASSSFGDSSSGNTIYF,TGCGCCAGCAGCTCTTTCGGGGACTCGAGCTCTGGAAACACCATATATTTT
TRBJ1-5,TRBV2,.,.,CASSEDMTGNQPQHF,TGTGCCAGCAGTGAAGATATGACAGGCAATCAGCCCCAGCATTTT
TRBJ1-2,TRBV27,few,TRBD1,CASSLSGTGLGANYGYTF,TGTGCCAGCAGTTTATCTGGGACAGGGTTAGGGGCTAACTATGGCTACACCTTC
TRBJ1-1,TRBV6-5,.,.,CASSINTEAFF,TGTGCCAGCAGTATAAACACTGAAGCTTTCTTT
TRBJ2-7,TRBV4-1,.,TRBD2,CASSPGTTGGWEQYF,TGCGCCAGCAGTCCCGGGACCACGGGAGGATGGGAGCAGTACTTC
TRBJ2-1,TRBV15,.,TRBD1,CATSRLGQGAGNEQFF,TGTGCCACCAGCAGACTTGGACAGGGGGCGGGAAATGAGCAGTTCTTC
TRBJ2-3,TRBV7-8,.,.,CASSLMQATDTQYF,TGTGCCAGCAGCTTAATGCAGGCCACAGATACGCAGTATTTT
TRBJ1-4,TRBV10-3,once,.,CAISDQGRHNEKLFF,TGTGCCATCAGTGACCAGGGCCGGCATAATGAAAAACTGTTTTTT
TRBJ1-4,TRBV7-9,.,.,CASSLAPAGWNEKLFF,TGTGCCAGCAGCTTAGCCCCGGCAGGGTGGAATGAAAAACTGTTTTTT
TRBJ1-1,TRBV6-5,.,.,CASSYSGGRSTEAFF,TGTGCCAGCAGTTACTCTGGCGGCCGTTCCACTGAAGCTTTCTTT
TRBJ1-3,TRBV4-1,few,.,CASSPHSINIAPGNTIYF,TGCGCCAGCAGCCCCCATAGTATAAATATAGCACCTGGAAACACCATATATTTT
TRBJ2-7,TRBV4-1,.,TRBD2,CASSQDSRGLGIPYEQYF,TGCGCCAGCAGCCAAGACTCTAGGGGACTAGGGATCCCCTACGAGCAGTACTTC
TRBJ1-2,TRBV7-3,.,.,CASRGGPNYGYTF,TGTGCCAGCAGAGGGGGACCTAACTATGGCTACACCTTC
TRBJ1-1,TRBV27,.,.,CASRDRTANTEAFF,TGTGCCAGCAGAGATCGGACAGCGAACACTGAAGCTTTCTTT
TRBJ1-1,TRBV5-1,.,TRBD1,CASRGTAFTEAFF,TGCGCCAGCAGGGGGACAGCCTTCACTGAAGCTTTCTTT
TRBJ1-1,TRBV4-3,.,.,CASSPGGRSTEAFF,TGCGCCAGCAGCCCGGGGGGGAGGTCCACTGAAGCTTTCTTT
TRBJ1-2,TRBV5-1,.,.,CASSSAGAEAGYTF,TGCGCCAGCAGCTCGGCGGGGGCTGAGGCTGGCTACACCTTC
TRBJ2-5,TRBV18,.,.,CASSYRRGETQYF,TGTGCCAGCTCATACCGGAGGGGAGAGACCCAGTACTTC